This note documents a single TCR beta chain sequence. One base away lies a much larger clone, so this may be a sequencing read error. This CDR3 is also generated by other DNA sequences in the sample. The CDR3 is 13 amino acids. Germline-derived CDR1 and CDR2 are SGHTA and FQGTGA. The V end was cut by 0 bases, the J end by 2 bases, with 4 bases between. The data originate from a study of shared clonotypes between healthy human individuals. Libraries were prepared by immunoSEQ multiplex PCR; TCRdb keeps only in-frame clonotypes and omits some of them. The table has about 990,000 clones, around three quarters seen once; the top ten hold 0.61%.

Sequences were obtained from memory CD4+ T cells from PBMCs. As for subset: CD45RA-negative fraction. This chain joins TRBV7-3 and TRBJ2-5; the D is unclear. The source of this sequence is a man aged 18 to 30 in good health. Some clones in this sample may be carry-over from other donors' samples. CDR3: CASSLTLQETQYF. The CDR3 nucleotides are TGTGCCAGCAGCTTAACCCTACAAGAGACCCAGTACTTC.